This T cell receptor (beta chain) appears in the sequencing data of a study of T cell changes during pregnancy in multiple sclerosis. The CDR3 length is 14 residues. Germline V gives CDR1 SGHRS, CDR2 YFSETQ. Germline trimming cut 3 bases from V and 6 bases from J; bases unmatched to any gene: 6. Method: immunoSEQ multiplex PCR; TCRdb's copy keeps in-frame clones and lacks some. Among tens of thousands of clones listed, roughly 90% were seen once. The sequence came from a female donor in good health, enrolled as a control in a pregnancy study. The starting material was peripheral blood, obtained after pregnancy. The chain combines TRBV5-1 with TRBJ2-1, with 7 positions matching TRBD1. DNA for the CDR3: TGCGCCAGCAGCTCGGCAGGGGGTTCCAATGAGCAGTTCTTC. This codes for CASSSAGGSNEQFF. The complete variable domain, with remaining parts taken from reference TRBV5-1 and TRBJ2-1, reads KAGVTQTPRYLIKTRGQQVTLSCSPISGHRSVSWYQQTPGQGLQFLFEYFSETQRNKGNFPGRFSGRQFSNSRSEMNVSTLELGDSALYLCASSSAGGSNEQFFGPGTRLTVL.